The 9 T cell receptor delta chains reported below all come from one sample, sequenced in a study of DNA immune sequencing with unique molecular identifiers. Primers for all 8 TRDV and 4 TRDJ genes amplified genomic DNA in 32-plex. The library had 12-nucleotide UMIs introduced over around 3 barcoding cycles, then a second adapter PCR. TCRdb re-called the multiplex PCR reads via CATT. Of under 6,500 delta-chain clones detected, 11% appear once; the ten largest clones hold about half. Input material: gamma-delta T cells enriched from blood buffy coat, or unenriched PBMCs (not recorded which). The receptor set was obtained from a human donor in good health.

In regard to this clone: The mismatch at residue 19 between this DNA's translation and the TCRdb protein of a much larger clone likely reflects a read error; the protein shown is translated from the DNA. The V gene is TRDV2, the J gene TRDJ3; 13 nucleotides align to TRDD3. This CDR3 has 20 amino acids. Germline V CDR1 and CDR2: GEAIGNYY, EKD. CDR3 in amino acids: CACDKVLGDTRSWDTRQMIF. CDR3 nucleotide sequence: TGTGCCTGTGACAAAGTACTGGGGGATACGCGCTCCTGGGACACCCGACAGATGATTTTC.

This clone was found a few times. This DNA translates differently at residue 5 from the TCRdb protein, which is that of a much larger clone; a read error is likely, and the protein shown is the DNA's own translation. The chain recombines TRDV2 with TRDJ1; no clear D gene. This CDR3 has 14 amino acids. Germline V gene lookup returns CDR1 GEAIGNYY and CDR2 EKD. The ends were cut back, 4 bases at V and 0 bases at J, with 11 bases in the middle. The CDR3 sequence is CACDLVENTDKLIF. The CDR3, as DNA: TGTGCCTGTGATTTGGTAGAGAACACCGATAAACTCATCTTT.

This clone is classed as medium-sized. The chain links TRDV2 to TRDJ1, with 9 bases identical to TRDD3. This CDR3 region has 16 residues. Germline loops: CDR1 GEAIGNYY, CDR2 EKD. The J segment lost 0 bases and the V segment lost 7 bases, leaving 11 bases of the junction unmatched. For the CDR3, the DNA is TGTGCCTGCGATCTACTGGGGGACGCGTACACCGATAAACTCATCTTT. Its translation is CACDLLGDAYTDKLIF.

This clone is a singleton in its sample. V is TRDV1 and J is TRDJ1; 11 bases fit TRDD3. The J gene was not available in TCRdb and was assigned here by matching the DNA to germline segments. The CDR3 consists of 19 residues. Germline V gene lookup returns CDR1 TSWWSYY and CDR2 QGS. The J segment lost 4 bases and the V segment lost 1 base, leaving 14 bases of the junction unmatched. The CDR3 bases are TGTGCTCTTGGGGAACGGGTCCTACGGGCTGGGGGATACTACGATAAACTCATCTTT. Translated, it gives CALGERVLRAGGYYDKLIF.

The chain recombines TRDV1 with TRDJ1, with D perhaps matching TRDD2 or TRDD3 (9 bases each). The J gene, left out of TCRdb, was set here by checking the DNA against germline. Trimming removed 3 bases at V and 0 bases at J, with 38 bases between. The length of the CDR3 is 24 residues. The germline V gene encodes CDR1 TSWWSYY and CDR2 QGS. CDR3 DNA: TGTGCTCTTGGGGAGGGCCTTCCTACCGTATTCCTGGGGGATGCGCCCCCGTACACCGATAAACTCATCTTT. It specifies CALGEGLPTVFLGDAPPYTDKLIF.

Of note for this clone: The protein recorded in TCRdb matches a much larger clone and deviates from this DNA's translation at residue 14, suggesting a read error; the protein here is obtained by translating the DNA. V gene TRDV2 combines with J gene TRDJ3, with a tentative D call TRDD3 (5 bases). Per the germline V gene, CDR1 is GEAIGNYY and CDR2 is EKD. This CDR3 is built from 19 residues. The CDR3 sequence: CACDTGGLRSSWDPRQMFF. The CDR3 bases are TGTGCCTGTGACACGGGGGGGCTACGGAGCTCCTGGGACCCCCGACAGATGTTTTTC.

This clone was seen at least ten times. As DNA, the CDR3 is TGTGCTTATAGGAGCGCGGGGGGGGGCCTAGCTTACTGGGGGATACGCGTATCAATCCTCCTTTGCACCGATAAACTCATCTTT. The encoded protein is CAYRSAGGGLAYWGIRVSILLCTDKLIF. The assigned J gene is TRDJ1, but the V gene is uncalled; the table assigns TRDD3, which was not confirmed against the DNA. This CDR3 has 28 residues.

This chain joins TRDV1 and TRDJ1; tentatively, D is TRDD3 (7 bases). No J gene is reported in TCRdb; it was inferred here by comparing the DNA with germline. Trimming stripped 4 bases from V and 2 bases from J, with 53 bases between. From germline, CDR1 is TSWWSYY and CDR2 QGS. This CDR3 spans 28 amino acids. CDR3 in DNA: TGTGCTCTTGGGGGTCTCTCTTCCTCCAACCTGCCCACTCTTCTGGGGGCCATCCCTCACGACGGTACCGATAAACTCATCTTT. As protein: CALGGLSSSNLPTLLGAIPHDGTDKLIF.

This clone was detected only a few times. A single base is all that separates this from a far larger clone, so a read error is likely. V usage is TRDV2 and J usage is TRDJ1, with 8 bases identical to TRDD3. The V and J ends lost 0 bases and 0 bases, in that order; junction bases with no gene match: 14. The CDR3 totals 19 residues. CDR1 and CDR2 (germline): GEAIGNYY, EKD. CDR3 sequence reads: CACDTLSLLGGEYTDKLIF. The CDR3 DNA follows: TGTGCCTGTGACACCTTGTCTTTACTGGGGGGAGAGTACACCGATAAACTCATCTTT.